This T cell receptor (beta chain) was documented in a study of a mutant IDH1 vaccine in newly diagnosed glioma. The overall study: Standard pretreatment was either radiotherapy, temozolomide, or, for most, radiochemotherapy with temozolomide. Study-level findings and limits: Variations in leading peripheral T cell clonotypes appeared to have no connection with pseudoprogression. Across multiple MHC alleles, 93.3% of patients had vaccine-induced responses.

Time point specified: baseline, week 1 (first vaccination visit). Treatment specified: pre-vaccination baseline after standard-of-care therapy. This clone was counted only a few times. Its target is unknown. The CDR3 is made up of 15 amino acids. Germline V gene lookup returns CDR1 SGHNT and CDR2 YYREEE (reference sequence). V was clipped by 6 bases and J by 1 base; unmatched bases: 9. Generated by immunoSEQ multiplex PCR, the TCRdb table keeps only in-frame clones and is missing some. This table has 70,000 to 100,000 clones, roughly 80% appearing once. The chain recombines TRBV5-4 with TRBJ2-7, with 8 bases that match TRBD1. Source: PBMCs, taken from a glioma patient treated with radiotherapy, temozolomide or both. The clonotype was recovered from a man aged 40-49 years with glioma. Some clones in this sample may be carry-over from other donors' samples. CDR3: CASTKGTGLSYEQYF. The CDR3 nucleotides read TGTGCCAGCACCAAAGGGACAGGTCTGTCCTACGAGCAGTACTTC.